This T cell receptor (beta chain) originates from a study of Graves' ophthalmopathy and Graves' hyperthyroidism. Looking at the study overall: Peripheral blood sampling occurred at initial diagnosis, before any treatment. Study-level findings and limits: Clonotypes were expanded in thyroid at above 0.001 frequency, and most also appeared in blood. Progression of ophthalmopathy was predicted by the model with 60% to 71% sensitivity and 72% to 85% specificity.

The authors amplified TCR beta CDR3 regions, and they did so from RNA transcripts for repertoire sequencing. The library came from an HTBI-primed first-round RT-PCR and a second-round multiplex PCR. MiXCR was run by TCRdb on the multiplex PCR reads, yielding one entry per CDR3 protein. The data hold some 380,000 distinct CDR3 sequences, with roughly 15% observed a single time. This clonotype has at least ten counts. No antigen is known for it. Germline lookup yields CDR1 MNHEY and CDR2 SMNVEV (reference sequence). CDR3 length: 17 residues. Trimming cost V 3 bases and J 5 bases; bases outside gene matches: 15. Where ophthalmopathy was absent within 18 months of follow-up, hyperthyroidism was stable.

Sequenced material: peripheral blood. This receptor was identified in a woman younger than 35 with stable Graves' hyperthyroidism. The chain links TRBV27 to TRBJ1-2; the match to TRBD1 covers 7 bases. CDR3 nucleotide sequence: TGTGCCAGCAGTTTTTATCGGGCGGGGACAGACATTTATGGCTACACCTTC. This sequence encodes CASSFYRAGTDIYGYTF.